Below, 30 T cell receptor beta chains from the same sample are listed, as sequenced in a study of CD4 and CD8 cells across lung adenocarcinoma regions. TCRdb processed the PCR reads anew with MiXCR; each CDR3 protein has one entry. The sample has over 7,500 distinct CDR3 sequences, approximately 50% seen once; the top ten hold around 50%. The sequencing sample was made of CD8+ T cells from the margin of a lung tumor. These receptor sequences come from a female donor with lung adenocarcinoma. The CD4 and CD8 labels of this study may be unreliable.

This clonotype was detected once. At one of its ends the junction is not consistent with the germline gene, which may arise from a read error. V gene TRBV27 combines with J gene TRBJ2-5, with D maybe TRBD2 (6 bases). The CDR3 has 16 amino acids. CDR1 and CDR2 from the germline V gene are MNHEY and SMNVEV (reference sequence). CDR3 protein: CASAGLGVSDQDTQYF. Written as DNA, the CDR3 is TGTGCCAGCGCGGGACTCGGAGTGTCTGACCAAGACACCCAGTACTTC.

About this clonotype itself: Germline is not matched at one junction end, which may reflect a read error. The CDR3 region is CASSSPGTSGTGEQFF. DNA of the CDR3: TGTGCCAGCAGCTCTCCGGGGACTAGCGGGACTGGGGAGCAGTTTTTC. V is TRBV27 and J is TRBJ2-1, with TRBD2 identical over 13 bases. This CDR3 spans 16 amino acids. Germline CDR1 MNHEY, CDR2 SMNVEV (reference sequence).

The count of this clonotype is one. This chain joins TRBV27 and TRBJ2-7; D is undetermined. Germline CDR1 reads MNHEY; CDR2 reads SMNVEV (reference sequence). Trimming removed 5 bases at V and 2 bases at J, with 13 bases between. The CDR3 has 14 residues. CDR3 nucleotide sequence: TGTGCCAGCAGTCCGTTCCTCGAGGCCTACGAGCAGTACTTC. Residues: CASSPFLEAYEQYF.

A word on this clonotype: Compared with germline, one end of the junction differs, possibly owing to a read error. The V and J genes are TRBV27 and TRBJ2-3; the match to TRBD2 covers 7 bases. The CDR3 runs 16 residues. The germline V gene encodes CDR1 MNHEY and CDR2 SMNVEV (reference sequence). DNA of the CDR3: TGTGCCAGCAGTACCCGACTAGCCGGAGAGCAAGATACGCAGTATTTC. Amino acid sequence: CASSTRLAGEQDTQYF.

In this sample, this clonotype turned up many times. The gene calls are TRBV28 and TRBJ1-1; tentatively, D is TRBD1 (6 bases). With 10 bases removed from V and 9 bases from J, the gap between germline ends came to 21 bases. From germline, CDR1 is MDHEN and CDR2 SYDVKM. This CDR3 has 13 amino acids. The CDR3 DNA is TGTGCCACCGGACAGTTTACGCGGGAAAAAGCTTTCTTT. Translating gives CATGQFTREKAFF.

By its share, this clonotype is medium-sized. The chain links TRBV6-1 to TRBJ1-2; D remains unclear. The V and J ends lost 6 bases and 1 base respectively, with 9 bases between them. CDR3 length: 13 amino acids. Germline loops: CDR1 MNHNS, CDR2 SASEGT. The DNA for the CDR3 is TGTGCCAGCAGCCTTGACGGTAACTATGGCTACACCTTC. It yields the protein CASSLDGNYGYTF.

This clonotype was observed a few times. The chain links TRBV14 to TRBJ2-2; TRBD1 is a possible D gene (5 bases). Germline loops: CDR1 SGHDN, CDR2 FVKESK. The V end was cut by 1 base, the J end by 4 bases, with 19 bases between. The CDR3 contains 18 residues. The CDR3 DNA reads as TGTGCCAGCAGCCAAGGTCTCAAGCCAAGGGGTCCCACCGGGGAGCTGTTTTTT. This encodes CASSQGLKPRGPTGELFF.

The table lists this clonotype with many counts. The chain couples TRBV5-1 to TRBJ2-1; TRBD2 matches 14 bases. V was pared by 4 bases and J by 8 bases, with 8 bases of the junction left unmatched. Germline V gene data show CDR1 as SGHRS and CDR2 as YFSETQ. The CDR3 runs 16 residues. CDR3: CASSRGTSGSTDEQFF. DNA of the CDR3: TGCGCCAGCAGCCGCGGGACTAGCGGGAGTACCGATGAGCAGTTCTTC.

Comments on this clonotype: An end of the junction does not agree with germline; a read error may underlie this. The chain combines TRBV10-1 with TRBJ2-1; D uncertain. The CDR3 is 13 residues long. Germline lookup yields CDR1 WNHNN and CDR2 SYGVQD (reference sequence). CDR3 region: CASSEDGYNEQYF. In nucleotides, the CDR3 is TGCGCCAGCAGTGAGGATGGGTACAATGAGCAGTATTTC.

The rearrangement joins TRBV2 to TRBJ2-1; a weak D match, TRBD1 (6 bases). CDR1 and CDR2 from the germline V gene are SNHLY and FYNNEI. V lost 6 bases and J 7 bases, leaving 13 bases between the germline ends. The CDR3 has 13 residues. This CDR3 reads CASSPMQGNEQFF. As DNA, the CDR3 is TGTGCCAGCAGCCCTATGCAGGGGAATGAGCAGTTCTTC. Drawing the rest from reference TRBV2 and TRBJ2-1, the complete variable domain is EPEVTQTPSHQVTQMGQEVILRCVPISNHLYFYWYRQILGQKVEFLVSFYNNEISEKSEIFDDQFSVERPDGSNFTLKIRSTKLEDSAMYFCASSPMQGNEQFFGPGTRLTVL.

V and J are TRBV10-3 and TRBJ2-5; a weak D match, TRBD1 (5 bases). The DNA matches TRBJ2-3 better at its end, which makes the J call doubtful. This CDR3 has 14 residues. The V gene's germline CDR1 is ENHRY and CDR2 SYGVKD. The CDR3 sequence is CAGLEAGGQETQYF. Written as DNA, the CDR3 is TGTGCGGGGCTTGAGGCCGGTGGTCAAGAGACCCAGTATTTT.

A few counts support this clonotype. This chain joins TRBV10-2 and TRBJ2-3; 10 bases map to TRBD1. The V gene's germline CDR1 is WSHSY and CDR2 SAAADI. With 6 bases clipped from V and 0 bases from J, the junction kept 3 bases outside the gene matches. The CDR3 has 15 residues. The CDR3 coding sequence is TGCGCCAGCAGGGGACAGGGGATTAGCACAGATACGCAGTATTTT. Encoded protein: CASRGQGISTDTQYF.

The chain is built from TRBV6-1 and TRBJ2-2; TRBD2 is a possible D gene (5 bases). The CDR3 covers 15 residues. CDR1 and CDR2 (germline): MNHNS, SASEGT. Trimming removed 0 bases at V and 6 bases at J, with 11 bases between. CDR3 DNA sequence: TGTGCCAGCAGTGAAGCGAGAGGGATCCCCGGGGAGCTGTTTTTT. Its translation: CASSEARGIPGELFF.

V is TRBV10-1 and J is TRBJ2-5; 7 bases are shared with TRBD2. The J call may be wrong; the DNA end is better matched by TRBJ2-3. CDR1 WNHNN and CDR2 SYGVQD come from the germline V gene (reference sequence). This CDR3 is 16 amino acids long. The CDR3 region is CASSPNTREARDTQYF. The CDR3 DNA sequence: TGCGCCAGCAGTCCTAATACCCGGGAGGCCAGAGATACGCAGTATTTT.

Ten or more counts support this clonotype. V usage is TRBV7-2 and J usage is TRBJ2-1; 14 nucleotides line up with TRBD2. The germline gives CDR1 SGHTA, CDR2 FQGNSA. The CDR3 length is 17 residues. V dropped 5 bases and J dropped 5; count of bases not matched to a gene: 8. In DNA, the CDR3 is TGTGCCAGCAGCATTCAAGGACTAGCGGGAGGAAACAATGAGCAGTTCTTC. Its translation: CASSIQGLAGGNNEQFF.

Note on this clonotype: Mismatch with germline at one junction end may stem from a read error. This chain links TRBV7-2 with TRBJ2-1; no definite D call. The germline V gene has CDR1 SGHTA and CDR2 FQGNSA. CDR3 length: 14 residues. As DNA, the CDR3 is TGTGCCAGCCGCTTAGATGTCAAATACAATGCGCAGTTCTTC. Translated, it gives CASRLDVKYNAQFF.

This clonotype is judged medium-sized (0.01 to 0.1%). J is TRBJ2-1 and V is TRBV10-1, with a possible D match to TRBD1 (6 bases). TRBJ2-7 explains the end of the DNA better; the J call may be wrong. The CDR3 runs to 13 residues. Germline V gene data show CDR1 as WNHNN and CDR2 as SYGVQD (reference sequence). The CDR3 DNA reads as TGCGCCAGCAGTGTTAGCCTAGGGGGCGAGCAGTACTTC. It encodes CASSVSLGGEQYF.

Remarks on this clonotype: A junction boundary mismatches the germline segment, possibly from a read error. The genes are TRBV25-1 and TRBJ2-3; D may correspond to TRBD1 or TRBD2 (6 bases each). Germline V gives CDR1 MGHDK, CDR2 SYGVNS. This CDR3 contains 17 residues. This CDR3 reads CASSLGTGGRNTETQYF. CDR3 nucleotides: TGTGCCAGCAGTCTTGGGACTGGGGGGCGTAACACAGAGACGCAGTATTTC.

The chain links TRBV6-1 to TRBJ2-5; D is possibly TRBD2 (6 bases). The CDR3 has 14 residues. Looked up from germline, CDR1 is MNHNS and CDR2 is SASEGT. CDR3 residues: CARLGRGDGETQYF. CDR3 in DNA: TGTGCGAGGCTCGGGCGGGGAGACGGAGAGACCCAGTACTTC.

The CDR3 nucleotides are TGCGCCAGCAGCTTGGACAGGGTCTCCTATAATTCACCCCTCCACTTT. Encoded protein: CASSLDRVSYNSPLHF. This chain joins TRBV5-1 and TRBJ1-6; D may be TRBD1 (6 bases). Trimming left V 0 bases short and J 0 bases short, with 7 bases between. Germline V CDR1 and CDR2: SGHRS, YFSETQ. The length of the CDR3 is 16 residues. Full variable domain (remainder filled in from reference TRBV5-1 and TRBJ1-6): KAGVTQTPRYLIKTRGQQVTLSCSPISGHRSVSWYQQTPGQGLQFLFEYFSETQRNKGNFPGRFSGRQFSNSRSEMNVSTLELGDSALYLCASSLDRVSYNSPLHFGNGTRLTVT.

The V call is TRBV3-1, the J call TRBJ2-1; TRBD2 aligns across 7 bases. V was clipped by 6 bases and J by 8 bases; unmatched bases: 10. Germline CDR1 reads LGHDT; CDR2 reads YNNKEL (reference sequence). The CDR3 spans 14 residues. CDR3 sequence (DNA): TGTGCCAGCAGTCCATCACCGACTAGCCATGAGCAGTTCTTC. The encoded protein is CASSPSPTSHEQFF.

This sequence joins TRBV7-3 and TRBJ2-1; TRBD2 matches at 9 bases. From germline, CDR1 is SGHTA and CDR2 FQGTGA. The ends lost 7 bases at V and 7 bases at J; junction bases unmatched: 11. CDR3 length: 15 amino acids. CDR3 coding DNA: TGTGCCAGCACCCCCGTAGCGGGAGTGGGGAATGAGCAGTTCTTC. The encoded protein is CASTPVAGVGNEQFF.

The rearrangement joins TRBV5-1 to TRBJ2-3; possibly TRBD2 for D (6 bases). The CDR3 covers 18 residues. V lost 1 base to trimming and J lost 1 base, with 19 bases between them. CDR1 and CDR2 (germline): SGHRS, YFSETQ. DNA for the CDR3: TGCGCCAGCAGCTTGTCCCCTAGCGCGGGATCGGGCACAGATACGCAGTATTTT. It is translated as CASSLSPSAGSGTDTQYF.

This clonotype was seen a single time. A much larger clone differs from this one at a single base, so this may be a read error. This chain links TRBV7-9 with TRBJ2-3; the D gene could be TRBD1 or TRBD2 (5 bases each). This CDR3 has 15 residues. In germline, CDR1 is SEHNR, CDR2 FQNEAQ (reference sequence). The CDR3 region has the DNA TGTGCCAGCAGCTTGCATGGGACGGACCCTGATACGCGGTATTTT. Translation: CASSLHGTDPDTRYF.

This clonotype is medium-sized. The chain joins TRBV6-5 to TRBJ1-1, with D possibly TRBD1 on 5 matching bases. V was cut by 2 bases and J by 7 bases, with 17 bases left in between. Germline loops: CDR1 MNHEY, CDR2 SVGAGI. There are 15 residues in the CDR3. The CDR3 nucleotides read TGTGCCAGCAGTTACGAGTTTCGAGGGGCGGGTGAAGCTTTCTTT. Its protein is CASSYEFRGAGEAFF.

This clonotype was seen once. A read error may produce the germline difference seen at one junction end. The chain joins TRBV14 to TRBJ2-2, with a tentative D call TRBD2 (6 bases). The CDR3 covers 18 residues. Germline V CDR1 and CDR2: SGHDN, FVKESK. This CDR3 reads CASSPPLARLAGTDTLYF. In DNA form, the CDR3 reads TGTGCCAGCAGCCCGCCTCTTGCCCGGCTTGCGGGAACAGATACGCTGTATTTT.

This clonotype was seen only once. Relative to the germline gene, one junction end is altered; a read error may explain this. The rearrangement joins TRBV10-2 to TRBJ2-4, with D possibly called TRBD1 or TRBD2 (5 bases each). The better agreement between TRBJ2-3 and the DNA end casts doubt on the J call. CDR3 length equals 15 residues. Germline V gene data show CDR1 as WSHSY and CDR2 as SAAADI. CDR3 nucleotide sequence: TGCGGCAGCAGTACGAGGGGACGAGCCAAAAACATTCAGTATTTT. Translated: CGSSTRGRAKNIQYF.

Concerning this clonotype itself: Given a much more abundant clone one base away, this may be a read error. This CDR3 is missing its conserved last phenylalanine or tryptophan, likely due to a read error. The V and J genes are TRBV11-2 and TRBJ2-5, with D possibly being TRBD1 (5 bases). The end of the DNA is better explained by TRBJ2-7, so the J call may be wrong. CDR1 is SGHAT and CDR2 is FQNNGV in the germline V gene. CDR3 size: 14 residues. CDR3 sequence (DNA): TGTGCCAGCAGCTTAGGGGGCAAACCTTACGAGCAGTACTTA. Its translation is CASSLGGKPYEQYL.

The chain joins TRBV7-3 to TRBJ2-3, with D possibly being TRBD2 (6 bases). Per the germline V gene, CDR1 is SGHTA and CDR2 is FQGTGA. Trimming cost V 1 base and J 5 bases, with 16 bases left between them. This CDR3 spans 16 amino acids. The DNA for the CDR3 is TGTGCCAGCAGCTTAATGGGCGGGATGACTAGAGATACGCAGTATTTT. Protein sequence: CASSLMGGMTRDTQYF.

Worth noting for this clonotype: A much bigger clone sits one base away, suggesting this may be a read error. The V gene is TRBV4-1, the J gene TRBJ2-5; 7 bases are a match to TRBD1. This CDR3 has 15 amino acids. Germline-derived CDR1 and CDR2 are MGHRA and YSYEKL. The V segment lost 3 bases and the J segment 11 bases; nucleotides outside the gene matches: 15. The CDR3 DNA reads as TGCGCCAGCAGCCAGGGGACAGCGTCAGGGGATGAGCAGTACTTC. Translating it yields CASSQGTASGDEQYF.